Listed below are T cell receptor beta chains from one sample, sequenced in a study of ipilimumab plus nivolumab after autologous stem cell transplantation. Profiling relied on immunoSEQ multiplex PCR, and the TCRdb table lists in-frame clones only, not all of them. The table shows thousands of clones, with approximately 95% occurring only once. Specimen: PBMCs, collected in a trial of ipilimumab plus nivolumab as post-transplant consolidation. These receptors came from a male donor with primary mediastinal lymphoma. The CDR3 runs from the conserved cysteine through the conserved F or W. The D gene is left open where the match is weak. Clone size appears in some rows only: once, few, many, or a class for an expanded clone.

D,J,size,V,CDR3,DNA
TRBD2,TRBJ2-1,.,TRBV15,CATSRSRTSVNHNEQFF,TGTGCCACCAGCAGATCCCGGACTAGCGTAAACCACAATGAGCAGTTCTTC
.,TRBJ2-6,once,TRBV1,CTSRMKRLANVLTF,TGCACCAGCAGAATGAAACGTTTGGCCAACGTCCTGACTTTC
TRBD2,TRBJ2-7,.,TRBV11-1,CASSLSGVAYEQYF,TGTGCCAGCAGCTTAAGCGGGGTAGCCTACGAGCAGTACTTC
TRBD1,TRBJ1-1,once,TRBV7-2,CASSTRQGLLNTEAFF,TGTGCCAGCAGCACCCGACAGGGACTGTTGAACACTGAAGCTTTCTTT
.,TRBJ1-1,.,TRBV27,CASNPRFGTEAFF,TGTGCCAGCAACCCCAGGTTCGGCACTGAAGCTTTCTTT
TRBD1,TRBJ2-1,.,TRBV9,CASSMGQGHNEQFF,TGTGCCAGCAGCATGGGACAGGGTCACAATGAGCAGTTCTTC
.,TRBJ2-1,.,TRBV5-1,CASSPDRPNGQFF,TGCGCCAGCAGCCCCGACAGGCCTAATGGGCAGTTCTTC
.,TRBJ1-2,.,TRBV4-1,CASSRTGDYGYTF,TGCGCCAGCAGCCGAACAGGAGACTATGGCTACACCTTC
TRBD1,TRBJ2-7,.,TRBV5-1,CASCLAWDRGHEQYF,TGCGCCAGCTGCCTAGCGTGGGACAGGGGTCACGAGCAGTACTTC
.,TRBJ1-2,.,TRBV5-1,CASSWGVGDGYTF,TGCGCCAGCAGCTGGGGCGTCGGAGACGGCTACACCTTC
.,TRBJ1-1,.,TRBV6-1,CASREWVNTEAFF,TGTGCCAGCAGGGAATGGGTGAACACTGAAGCTTTCTTT
TRBD1,TRBJ2-5,.,TRBV7-2,CASSLAWTGRSKETQYF,TGTGCCAGCAGCTTAGCCTGGACAGGGCGGTCTAAAGAGACCCAGTACTTC
.,TRBJ2-7,.,TRBV29-1,CSVEAGSYEQYF,TGCAGCGTTGAAGCTGGCTCCTACGAGCAGTACTTC
TRBD2,TRBJ2-1,once,TRBV7-3,CASTPGGLAVSNEQFF,TGTGCCAGCACCCCGGGGGGGCTAGCTGTGTCCAATGAGCAGTTCTTC
TRBD2,TRBJ2-3,.,TRBV7-7,CASSLGLASTDTQYF,TGTGCTAGCAGCTTGGGACTAGCGAGCACAGATACGCAGTATTTT
.,TRBJ2-3,.,TRBV2,CASSDEITSLLRDTQYF,TGTGCCAGCAGTGACGAGATAACTAGCCTCCTAAGGGATACGCAGTATTTT
.,TRBJ2-5,.,TRBV19,CASSASQGGTQYF,TGTGCCAGTAGTGCGAGTCAGGGGGGGACCCAGTACTTC
TRBD1,TRBJ2-3,once,TRBV11-2,CASTQGARSTDTQYF,TGTGCCAGCACCCAGGGGGCGCGTAGCACAGATACGCAGTATTTT
TRBD1,TRBJ2-7,.,TRBV6-5,CASSLGQGSYEQYF,TGTGCCAGCAGCTTGGGACAGGGCTCCTACGAGCAGTACTTC
.,TRBJ1-5,.,TRBV2,CASSMDRSSNQPQHF,TGTGCCAGCAGTATGGACAGATCTAGCAATCAGCCCCAGCATTTT
.,TRBJ2-1,once,TRBV13,CASSGGLLPSYNEQFF,TGTGCCAGCAGCGGGGGTCTCCTTCCCTCCTACAATGAGCAGTTCTTC
TRBD1,TRBJ1-2,.,TRBV5-6,CASSFQGVYGYTF,TGTGCCAGCAGCTTTCAGGGGGTCTATGGCTACACCTTC
.,TRBJ1-6,.,TRBV6-4,CASSDRVGFAVGKCLHF,TGTGCCAGCAGTGATCGGGTGGGATTTGCGGTAGGTAAGTGCCTCCACTTT
TRBD1,TRBJ2-5,.,TRBV5-6,CASRPTSQGGQETQYF,TGTGCCAGCAGACCTACCTCACAGGGGGGCCAAGAGACCCAGTACTTC
.,TRBJ2-7,.,TRBV25-1,CASSRGTGEQYF,TGTGCCAGCAGTCGGGGAACGGGGGAGCAGTACTTC
TRBD2,TRBJ2-5,.,TRBV4-1,CASSPGTSGRWETQYF,TGCGCCAGCAGCCCAGGGACTAGCGGGAGGTGGGAGACCCAGTACTTC
.,TRBJ1-5,.,TRBV25-1,CATGRSGVGNQPQHF,TGTGCCACCGGTCGTTCGGGGGTCGGCAATCAGCCCCAGCATTTT
.,TRBJ2-3,.,TRBV11-2,CASSLDPGRAAAYF,TGTGCCAGCAGCTTAGATCCAGGAAGGGCCGCAGCGTATTTT
TRBD1,TRBJ2-7,.,TRBV5-6,CASSLRTGAPYEQYF,TGTGCCAGCAGCTTGAGGACAGGGGCCCCCTACGAGCAGTACTTC
.,TRBJ1-6,.,TRBV28,CASSPQYNSPLHF,TGTGCCAGCAGCCCCCAGTATAATTCACCCCTCCACTTT
TRBD1,TRBJ2-7,.,TRBV5-1,CASSLARGTGGYEQYF,TGCGCCAGCAGCTTGGCCCGAGGGACAGGGGGGTATGAGCAGTACTTC